The clone carrying this T cell receptor (beta chain) has a single count. V lost 1 base to trimming and J lost 4 bases, with 12 bases between them. This CDR3 comprises 15 residues. The germline gives CDR1 SGHTA, CDR2 FQGNSA. In the original analysis: Counts of nucleated cells, estimated from reference gene primer amplification, were obtained. Only in-frame clones appear in the TCRdb table, and some are missing; sequencing was by immunoSEQ multiplex PCR. Clone size and V and J calls were adopted from that table, with D and trimming inferred from the DNA. Seen here are 250,000 to 300,000 clones, around nine tenths observed once, and the top ten hold around 1.1%. These data originate in a study of blood T cell repertoires in COVID-19.

The TCR originated in a woman in her thirties who had recovered from COVID-19. The V call is TRBV7-2, the J call TRBJ2-3, with a tentative D call TRBD2 (5 bases). The sequenced material came from PBMCs or T cells enriched from blood (not recorded which). The CDR3 DNA follows: TGTGCCAGCAGCTTAGATTCCGGGGTGGCAGATACGCAGTATTTT. It is translated as CASSLDSGVADTQYF. Full variable domain (rest looked up from reference TRBV7-2 and TRBJ2-3): GAGVSQSPSNKVTEKGKDVELRCDPISGHTALYWYRQSLGQGLEFLIYFQGNSAPDKSGLPSDRFSAERTGGSVSTLTIQRTQQEDSAVYLCASSLDSGVADTQYFGPGTRLTVL.